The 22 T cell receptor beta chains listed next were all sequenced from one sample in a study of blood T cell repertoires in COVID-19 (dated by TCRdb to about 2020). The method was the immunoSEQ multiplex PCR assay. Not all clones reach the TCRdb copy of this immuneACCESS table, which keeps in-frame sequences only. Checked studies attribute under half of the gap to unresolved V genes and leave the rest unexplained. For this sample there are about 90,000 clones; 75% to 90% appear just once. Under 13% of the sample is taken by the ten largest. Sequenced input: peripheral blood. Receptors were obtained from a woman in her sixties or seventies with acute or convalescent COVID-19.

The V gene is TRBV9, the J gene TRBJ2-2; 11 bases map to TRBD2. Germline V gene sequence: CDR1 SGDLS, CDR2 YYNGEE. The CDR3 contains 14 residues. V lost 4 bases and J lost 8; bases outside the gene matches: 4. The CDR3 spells CASSPRLAGGELFF. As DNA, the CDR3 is TGTGCCAGCAGCCCTCGACTAGCGGGAGGGGAGCTGTTTTTT.

CDR3 sequence (DNA): TGTGCCAGCAGCCAGGAGGGGGCGGGAGGGCCTAATACGCAGTATTTT. This gives the protein CASSQEGAGGPNTQYF. The V gene is TRBV7-2, the J gene TRBJ2-3, with TRBD2 matching over 9 bases. With V trimmed by 5 bases and J by 7 bases, 13 bases remained unmatched. Germline lookup yields CDR1 SGHTA and CDR2 FQGNSA. This CDR3 is 16 amino acids long.

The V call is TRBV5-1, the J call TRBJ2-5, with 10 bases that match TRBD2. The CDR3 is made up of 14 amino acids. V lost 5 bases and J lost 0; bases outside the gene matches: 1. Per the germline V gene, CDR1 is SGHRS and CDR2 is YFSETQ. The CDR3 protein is CASSSGGYQETQYF. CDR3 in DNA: TGCGCCAGCAGTAGCGGGGGGTACCAAGAGACCCAGTACTTC. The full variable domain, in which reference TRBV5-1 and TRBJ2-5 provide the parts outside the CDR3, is KAGVTQTPRYLIKTRGQQVTLSCSPISGHRSVSWYQQTPGQGLQFLFEYFSETQRNKGNFPGRFSGRQFSNSRSEMNVSTLELGDSALYLCASSSGGYQETQYFGPGTRLLVL.

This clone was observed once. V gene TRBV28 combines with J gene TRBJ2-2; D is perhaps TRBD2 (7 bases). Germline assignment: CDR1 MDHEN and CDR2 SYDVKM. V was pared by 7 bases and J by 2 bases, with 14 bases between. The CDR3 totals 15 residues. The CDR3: CASTIGGLNTGELFF. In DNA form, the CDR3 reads TGTGCCAGCACAATCGGGGGGCTTAACACCGGGGAGCTGTTTTTT. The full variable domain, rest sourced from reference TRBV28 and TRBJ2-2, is DVKVTQSSRYLVKRTGEKVFLECVQDMDHENMFWYRQDPGLGLRLIYFSYDVKMKEKGDIPEGYSVSREKKERFSLILESASTNQTSMYLCASTIGGLNTGELFFGEGSRLTVL.

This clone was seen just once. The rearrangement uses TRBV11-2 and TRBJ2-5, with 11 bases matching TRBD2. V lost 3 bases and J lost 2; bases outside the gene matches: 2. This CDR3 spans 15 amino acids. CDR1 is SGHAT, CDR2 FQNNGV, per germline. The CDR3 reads CASSFSGGEQETQYF. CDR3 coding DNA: TGTGCCAGCAGCTTTAGCGGGGGGGAACAAGAGACCCAGTACTTC.

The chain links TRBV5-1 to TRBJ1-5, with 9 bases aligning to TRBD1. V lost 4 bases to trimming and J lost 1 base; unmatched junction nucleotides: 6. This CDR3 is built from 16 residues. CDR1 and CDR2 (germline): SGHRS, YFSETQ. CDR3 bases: TGCGCCAGCAGCCTCGGAGGGACAGGGAGCAATCAGCCCCAGCATTTT. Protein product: CASSLGGTGSNQPQHF.

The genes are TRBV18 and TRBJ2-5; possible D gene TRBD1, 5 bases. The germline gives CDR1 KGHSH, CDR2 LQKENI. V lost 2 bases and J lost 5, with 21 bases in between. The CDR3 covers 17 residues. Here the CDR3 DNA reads TGTGCCAGCTCACCAGTAGAAAGCAGGGCCGTCCGGGAGACCCAGTACTTC. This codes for CASSPVESRAVRETQYF.

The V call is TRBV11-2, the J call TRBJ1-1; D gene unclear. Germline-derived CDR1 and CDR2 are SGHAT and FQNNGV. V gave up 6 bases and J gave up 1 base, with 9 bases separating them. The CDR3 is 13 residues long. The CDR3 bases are TGTGCCAGCAGACTGACATCGAACACTGAAGCTTTCTTT. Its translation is CASRLTSNTEAFF. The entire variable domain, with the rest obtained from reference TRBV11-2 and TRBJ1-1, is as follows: EAGVAQSPRYKIIEKRQSVAFWCNPISGHATLYWYQQILGQGPKLLIQFQNNGVVDDSQLPKDRFSAERLKGVDSTLKIQPAKLEDSAVYLCASRLTSNTEAFFGQGTRLTVV.

The CDR3 loop is CASSEDFLDTDTQYF. DNA for the CDR3: TGTGCCAGCAGTGAGGACTTCCTCGACACAGATACGCAGTATTTT. The chain uses TRBV2 and TRBJ2-3; tentative D call: TRBD2 (5 bases). The germline V gene encodes CDR1 SNHLY and CDR2 FYNNEI. The V end was cut by 3 bases, the J end by 2 bases, with 12 bases between. The CDR3 has 15 residues.

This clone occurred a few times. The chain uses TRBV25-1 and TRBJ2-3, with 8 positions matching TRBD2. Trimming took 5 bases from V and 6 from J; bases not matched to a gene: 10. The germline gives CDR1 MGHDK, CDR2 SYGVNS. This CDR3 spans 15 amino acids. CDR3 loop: CASSQAGLVWDTQYF. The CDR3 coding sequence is TGTGCCAGCAGTCAGGCGGGACTAGTCTGGGATACGCAGTATTTT.

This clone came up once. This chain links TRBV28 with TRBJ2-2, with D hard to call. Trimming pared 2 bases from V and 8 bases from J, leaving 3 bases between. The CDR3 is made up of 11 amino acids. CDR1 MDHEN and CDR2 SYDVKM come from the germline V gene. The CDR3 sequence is CASSLPGELFF. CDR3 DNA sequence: TGTGCCAGCAGTTTACCGGGGGAGCTGTTTTTT.

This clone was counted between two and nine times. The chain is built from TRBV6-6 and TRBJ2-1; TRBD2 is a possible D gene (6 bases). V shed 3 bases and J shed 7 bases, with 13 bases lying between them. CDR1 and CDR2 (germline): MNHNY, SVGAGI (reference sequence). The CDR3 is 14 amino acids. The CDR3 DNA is TGTGCCAGCAGTTATGATGGGGGGAAGAATGAGCAGTTCTTC. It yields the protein CASSYDGGKNEQFF.

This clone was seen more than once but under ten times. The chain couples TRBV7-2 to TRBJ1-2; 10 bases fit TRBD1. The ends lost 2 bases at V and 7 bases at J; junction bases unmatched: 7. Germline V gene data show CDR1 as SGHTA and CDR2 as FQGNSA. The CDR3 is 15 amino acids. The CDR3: CASSLRDRGRGGYTF. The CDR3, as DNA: TGTGCCAGCAGCTTAAGGGACAGGGGTAGGGGTGGCTACACCTTC.

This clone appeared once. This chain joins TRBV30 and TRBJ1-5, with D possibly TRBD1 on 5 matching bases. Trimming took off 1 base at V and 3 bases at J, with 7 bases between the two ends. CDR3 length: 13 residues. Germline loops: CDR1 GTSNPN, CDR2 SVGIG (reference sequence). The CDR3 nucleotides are TGTGCCTGGAGTGGACAGACCAATCAGCCCCAGCATTTT. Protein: CAWSGQTNQPQHF.

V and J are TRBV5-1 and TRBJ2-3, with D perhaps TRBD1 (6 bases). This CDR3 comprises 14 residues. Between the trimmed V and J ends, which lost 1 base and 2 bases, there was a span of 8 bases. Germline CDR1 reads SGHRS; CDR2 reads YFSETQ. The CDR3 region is CASSLQGPTDTQYF. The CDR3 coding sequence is TGCGCCAGCAGCTTGCAGGGGCCCACAGATACGCAGTATTTT.

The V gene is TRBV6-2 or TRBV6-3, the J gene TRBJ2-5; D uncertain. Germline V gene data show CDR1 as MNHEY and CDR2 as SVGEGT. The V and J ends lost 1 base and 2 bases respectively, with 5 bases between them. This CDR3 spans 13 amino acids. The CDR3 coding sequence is TGTGCCAGCAGTTACTTTGCGCAAGAGACCCAGTACTTC. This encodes CASSYFAQETQYF.

CDR3 DNA: TGTGCCAGCAGTTTCCGGACAGGGAATAATGAAAAACTGTTTTTT. It specifies CASSFRTGNNEKLFF. The chain links TRBV6-5 to TRBJ1-4; TRBD1 agrees at 8 bases. Germline CDR1 and CDR2: MNHEY and SVGAGI. V shed 4 bases, J shed 4 bases, and the junction held 5 bases outside the gene matches. This CDR3 is 15 amino acids long.

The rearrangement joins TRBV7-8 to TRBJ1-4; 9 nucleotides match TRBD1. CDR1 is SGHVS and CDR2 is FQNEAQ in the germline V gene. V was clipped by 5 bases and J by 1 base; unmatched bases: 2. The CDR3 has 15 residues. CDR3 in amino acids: CASSPGQGTNEKLFF. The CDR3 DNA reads TGTGCCAGCAGCCCGGGACAGGGAACTAATGAAAAACTGTTTTTT.

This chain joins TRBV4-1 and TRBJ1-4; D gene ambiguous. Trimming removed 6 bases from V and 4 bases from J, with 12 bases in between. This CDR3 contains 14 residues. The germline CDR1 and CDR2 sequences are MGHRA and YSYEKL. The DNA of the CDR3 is TGCGCCAGCAGTCTCGGGGTGGGTAATGAAAAACTGTTTTTT. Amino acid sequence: CASSLGVGNEKLFF.

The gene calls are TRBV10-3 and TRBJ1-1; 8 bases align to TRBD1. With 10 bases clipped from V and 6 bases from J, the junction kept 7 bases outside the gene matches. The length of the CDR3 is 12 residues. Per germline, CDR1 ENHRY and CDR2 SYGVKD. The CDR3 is CATQDRGPEAFF. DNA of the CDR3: TGTGCCACCCAAGACAGGGGCCCTGAAGCTTTCTTT.

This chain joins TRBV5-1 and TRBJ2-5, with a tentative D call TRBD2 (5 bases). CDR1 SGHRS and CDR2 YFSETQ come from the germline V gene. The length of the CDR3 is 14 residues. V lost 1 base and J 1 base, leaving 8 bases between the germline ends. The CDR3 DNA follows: TGCGCCAGCAGCTTGTCAGGAGGCCAAGAGACCCAGTACTTC. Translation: CASSLSGGQETQYF.

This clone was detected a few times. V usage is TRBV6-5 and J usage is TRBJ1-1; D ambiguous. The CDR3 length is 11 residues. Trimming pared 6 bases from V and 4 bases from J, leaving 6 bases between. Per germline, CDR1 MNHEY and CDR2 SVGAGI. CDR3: CASSPSTEAFF. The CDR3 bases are TGTGCCAGCAGCCCATCCACTGAAGCTTTCTTT.